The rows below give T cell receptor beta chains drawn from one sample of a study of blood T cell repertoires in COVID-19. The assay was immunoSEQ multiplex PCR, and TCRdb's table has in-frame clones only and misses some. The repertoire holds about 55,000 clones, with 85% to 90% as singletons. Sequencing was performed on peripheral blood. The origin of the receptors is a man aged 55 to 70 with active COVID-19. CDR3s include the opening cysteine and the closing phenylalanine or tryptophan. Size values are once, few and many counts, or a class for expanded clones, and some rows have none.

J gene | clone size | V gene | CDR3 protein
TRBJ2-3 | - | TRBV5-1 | CASSLGLAGGPSTDTQYF
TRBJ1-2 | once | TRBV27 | CASSDYYYGYTF
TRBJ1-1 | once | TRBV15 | CATSSSGQNTEAFF
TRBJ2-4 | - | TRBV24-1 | CATRPGQRILAKNIQYF
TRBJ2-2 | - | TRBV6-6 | CASSRTSGAPTGELFF
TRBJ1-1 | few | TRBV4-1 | CASSHLDRGLGNTEAFF
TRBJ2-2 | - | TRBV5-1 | CASGNRGSTGELFF
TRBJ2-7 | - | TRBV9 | CASSPSPSPGEQYF
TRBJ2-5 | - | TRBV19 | CASSITSRETQYF
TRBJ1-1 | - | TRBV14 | CASRALTANTEAFF
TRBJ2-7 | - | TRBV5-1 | CASSLGTSGPYEQYF
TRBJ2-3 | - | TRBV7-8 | CASSLGLAGGWSTDTQYF
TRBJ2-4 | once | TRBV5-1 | CASSLRGSENIQYF
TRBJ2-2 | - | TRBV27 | CASSFTGDTGELFF
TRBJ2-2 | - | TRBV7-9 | CASSWFWDRGHGELFF
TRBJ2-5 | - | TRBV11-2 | CASSSGLAGGETQYF
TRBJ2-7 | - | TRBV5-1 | CASSLASGGSYEQYF
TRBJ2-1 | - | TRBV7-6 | CASSLEGAIPWNEQFF
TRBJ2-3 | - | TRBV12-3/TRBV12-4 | CASTKGYPDTQYF
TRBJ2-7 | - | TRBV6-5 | CASRQRLGYEQYF
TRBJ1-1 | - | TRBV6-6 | CASRRRENTEAFF